This T cell receptor (beta chain) was documented in a study of beta chain features in type 1 diabetes. Purities in excess of 95% were seen in all sorted populations. The isolated RNA, all of it, was reverse transcribed, so expressed TCRB transcripts were what got sequenced. TCRdb keeps only in-frame clones here, not all; method: immunoSEQ multiplex PCR. Of 400,000 to 600,000 clones listed, about 30% are singletons. The CDR3 extends over 15 amino acids. Germline CDR1 reads MGHDK; CDR2 reads SYGVNS. V trimming: 4 bases; J trimming: 2 bases; junction bases outside the gene matches: 6. The rearrangement links TRBV25-1 to TRBJ2-3, with 7 positions matching TRBD2. The specimen was naive CD4+ T cells from blood. This sequence was found in a man younger than 35 in good health. The DNA of the CDR3 is TGTGCCAGCAGTGGAGCGGGAAGGGCCACAGATACGCAGTATTTT. This sequence encodes CASSGAGRATDTQYF.